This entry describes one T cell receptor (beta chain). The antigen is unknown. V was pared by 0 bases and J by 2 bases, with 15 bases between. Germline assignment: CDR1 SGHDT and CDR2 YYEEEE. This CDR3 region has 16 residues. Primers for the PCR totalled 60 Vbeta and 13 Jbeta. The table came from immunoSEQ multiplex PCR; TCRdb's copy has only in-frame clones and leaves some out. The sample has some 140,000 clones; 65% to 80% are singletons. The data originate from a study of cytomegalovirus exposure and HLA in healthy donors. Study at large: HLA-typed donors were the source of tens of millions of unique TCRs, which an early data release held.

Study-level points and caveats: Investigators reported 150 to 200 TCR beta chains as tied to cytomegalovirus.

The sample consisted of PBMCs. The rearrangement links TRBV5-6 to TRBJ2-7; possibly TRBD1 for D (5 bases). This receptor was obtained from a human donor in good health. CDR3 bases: TGTGCCAGCAGCTTGGCAGCAGGGAAGGGCCCCTACGAGCAGTACTTC. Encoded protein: CASSLAAGKGPYEQYF.